The T cell receptor beta chain under discussion was sequenced for a study of low-dose radiotherapy and immunotherapy resistance in tumors. Study details: Per fraction, Cohort 1 was given 0.5 Gy every 2 weeks, for a total of 6.5 Gy. The schedule for Cohort 2 used 1 Gy per fraction every two weeks, which added up to 13 Gy over 26 weeks.

CDR1 MNHEY and CDR2 SVGEGT come from the germline V gene. The CDR3 length is 17 residues. The V gene end was trimmed by 0 bases and the J gene end by 2 bases; junction bases not matched to a gene: 7. The time point denotes: before trial treatment. Priming of first-strand cDNA relied on TRAV- and TRBV-specific primers (covering alpha and beta chains). Both a constant-region primer and a V-primer adapter served to amplify TCRs across approximately 19 PCR cycles. TCRdb redid the calling of the reads with MiXCR, one entry per CDR3 protein. The repertoire includes 60,000 to 90,000 distinct CDR3 sequences, roughly 31% of them detected once, and 11% sits in the top ten.

The source of this sequence is a female donor with ovarian cancer. This chain joins TRBV6-2 or TRBV6-3 and TRBJ2-5, with 9 nucleotides matching TRBD2. The material was PBMCs, obtained before treatment. Here the CDR3 reads CASSYSPQREVQETQYF. CDR3 in DNA: TGTGCCAGCAGTTACTCCCCCCAGCGGGAGGTACAAGAGACCCAGTACTTC.